Below are 17 T cell receptor beta chains sequenced from a single sample in a study of shared clonotypes between healthy human individuals (TCRdb year 2020). Libraries were constructed by the immunoSEQ multiplex PCR assay. TCRdb re-hosts the immuneACCESS table, in-frame sequences only. Its copies lack some clones; in the studies checked, an unresolved V gene accounts for under half of them, and the cause for the rest is not known. The sample includes about 1.4 million clones, with approximately 96% observed a single time. Of the sample, over 1% falls within the top ten clones. The sequenced sample was naive CD4+ T cells sorted from blood. The cell subset or site label on this specimen signifies: CD45RA+ positively selected. The receptors stem from a man aged 25 to 45 in good health.

The gene calls are TRBV6-6 and TRBJ2-1; maybe TRBD2 (5 bases). The CDR3 has 13 amino acids. Trimming removed 2 bases at V and 8 bases at J, with 10 bases between. In germline, CDR1 is MNHNY, CDR2 SVGAGI (reference sequence). The CDR3 sequence: CASSYTRGDEQFF. The DNA of the CDR3 is TGTGCCAGCAGTTACACACGGGGAGATGAGCAGTTCTTC.

This rearrangement joins TRBV11-2 to TRBJ2-4; perhaps D is TRBD1 or TRBD2 (7 bases each). The germline V and J ends were trimmed by 5 bases and 8 bases, with 13 bases remaining between them. Germline V gene sequence: CDR1 SGHAT, CDR2 FQNNGV. The CDR3 is made up of 13 amino acids. DNA of the CDR3: TGTGCCAGCAGCACGACAGGGAGGGACATTCAGTACTTC. This encodes CASSTTGRDIQYF.

This clone appeared once. The chain combines TRBV10-1 with TRBJ2-3, with D possibly being TRBD1 or TRBD2 (6 bases each). V was clipped by 6 bases and J by 2 bases, with 12 bases between them. CDR3 length equals 14 residues. Germline V gene lookup returns CDR1 WNHNN and CDR2 SYGVQD (reference sequence). Written as DNA, the CDR3 is TGCGCCAGCAGCGGGCGGGACATCACAGATACGCAGTATTTT. Protein: CASSGRDITDTQYF.

This clone was picked up one time. The chain recombines TRBV15 with TRBJ1-2; 8 positions match TRBD1. Trimming cost V 0 bases and J 8 bases; bases outside gene matches: 8. Germline CDR1 LNHNV, CDR2 YYDKDF (reference sequence). The CDR3 totals 15 residues. CDR3 residues: CATSRDRQGAWGYTF. Here the CDR3 DNA reads TGTGCCACCAGCAGAGATAGGCAGGGGGCATGGGGCTACACCTTC.

The chain joins TRBV28 to TRBJ2-5, with a tentative D call TRBD2 (5 bases). The better agreement between TRBJ2-7 and the DNA end casts doubt on the J call. Germline assignment: CDR1 MDHEN and CDR2 SYDVKM. The CDR3 contains 14 residues. CDR3 sequence (DNA): TGTGCCAGCAGTTTATATGTGAGGGCCTACGAGCAGTACTTC. This translates into CASSLYVRAYEQYF.

This clone appeared a single time. The V and J genes are TRBV15 and TRBJ2-3, with a weak D call TRBD1 (6 bases). CDR1 is LNHNV, CDR2 YYDKDF, per germline (reference sequence). V shed 5 bases and J shed 3 bases, with 15 bases lying between them. This CDR3 comprises 15 residues. DNA of the CDR3: TGTGCCACCAGCCAGGGGAGCTTGGGGACAGATACGCAGTATTTT. This codes for CATSQGSLGTDTQYF.

The V gene is TRBV5-1, the J gene TRBJ2-3; tentatively, D is TRBD2 (6 bases). This CDR3 has 16 residues. Germline V gene sequence: CDR1 SGHRS, CDR2 YFSETQ. V was clipped by 4 bases and J by 0 bases, with 15 bases between them. The chain's CDR3 is CASSLPTAGSTDTQYF. CDR3 bases: TGCGCCAGCAGCCTCCCGACTGCGGGGAGCACAGATACGCAGTATTTT.

The genes are TRBV10-3 and TRBJ2-2; D not resolved. Looked up from germline, CDR1 is ENHRY and CDR2 is SYGVKD. The CDR3 runs 14 residues. V lost 5 bases and J lost 6, with 13 bases in between. The DNA of the CDR3 is TGTGCCATCAGTCCCCCCCAGGACGCCGGGGAGCTGTTTTTT. Amino acid sequence: CAISPPQDAGELFF.

The chain uses TRBV28 and TRBJ2-1; D is perhaps TRBD2 (5 bases). This CDR3 contains 15 residues. With 7 bases removed from V and 10 bases from J, the gap between germline ends came to 23 bases. Germline values: CDR1 MDHEN, CDR2 SYDVKM. CDR3 sequence: CASNGGSLFSYEQFF. Here the CDR3 DNA reads TGTGCCAGCAATGGAGGAAGCCTATTTTCTTACGAGCAGTTCTTC.

The chain links TRBV11-2 to TRBJ2-7; 8 bases are shared with TRBD1. The CDR3 spans 14 residues. Germline values: CDR1 SGHAT, CDR2 FQNNGV. With 4 bases clipped from V and 0 bases from J, the junction kept 2 bases outside the gene matches. CDR3 DNA sequence: TGTGCCAGCAGCTGGGACAGGCCCTCCTACGAGCAGTACTTC. It translates to CASSWDRPSYEQYF.

The chain is built from TRBV29-1 and TRBJ1-2; D unclear. Germline V gene sequence: CDR1 SQVTM, CDR2 ANQGSEA. Trimming removed 0 bases from V and 0 bases from J, with 11 bases in between. The CDR3 has 15 amino acids. Here the CDR3 reads CSVEERGNPNYGYTF. The DNA for the CDR3 is TGCAGCGTTGAAGAACGCGGGAATCCTAACTATGGCTACACCTTC.

About this clone itself: The germline gene is not matched at one end of the junction; a read error may be the cause. The chain couples TRBV7-7 to TRBJ2-1; maybe TRBD2 (6 bases). The CDR3 contains 14 residues. Germline-derived CDR1 and CDR2 are SSHAT and FNYEAQ (reference sequence). The CDR3 spells CASSLVILGGEQFF. CDR3 bases: TGTGCTAGCAGCTTAGTCATCCTCGGGGGTGAGCAGTTCTTC. The full variable domain, rest sourced from reference TRBV7-7 and TRBJ2-1, is GAGVSQSPRYKVTKRGQDVTLRCDPISSHATLYWYQQALGQGPEFLTYFNYEAQPDKSGLPSDRFSAERPEGSISTLTIQRTEQRDSAMYRCASSLVILGGEQFFGPGTRLTVL.

CDR3 DNA: TGTGCCAGCAGCAGAACAGGGGGCAGGGATCAGCCCCAGCATTTT. Its protein product is CASSRTGGRDQPQHF. The chain employs TRBV6-5 and TRBJ1-5; TRBD1 matches at 9 bases. Germline V gives CDR1 MNHEY, CDR2 SVGAGI. V lost 6 bases, J lost 5 bases, and 8 bases stayed unmatched. There are 15 residues in the CDR3.

The sample holds one count of this clone. This chain uses TRBV5-1 with TRBJ2-7, with D possibly TRBD1 on 7 matching bases. The germline V gene has CDR1 SGHRS and CDR2 YFSETQ. The V gene lost 4 bases and the J gene lost 0 bases, with 11 bases spanning the gap. CDR3 length: 14 amino acids. CDR3 DNA sequence: TGCGCCAGCAGCCCCCAGGGGGGCTCCTACGAGCAGTACTTC. Amino acids: CASSPQGGSYEQYF.

This chain links TRBV2 with TRBJ2-3; 8 bases are a match to TRBD1. With 6 bases clipped from V and 6 bases from J, the junction kept 8 bases outside the gene matches. CDR1 and CDR2 (germline): SNHLY, FYNNEI. This CDR3 has 14 amino acids. In DNA form, the CDR3 reads TGTGCCAGCAGGGGACAGGTCCTGGTGGATACGCAGTATTTT. Amino acids: CASRGQVLVDTQYF. The whole variable domain, remainder taken from reference TRBV2 and TRBJ2-3, is EPEVTQTPSHQVTQMGQEVILRCVPISNHLYFYWYRQILGQKVEFLVSFYNNEISEKSEIFDDQFSVERPDGSNFTLKIRSTKLEDSAMYFCASRGQVLVDTQYFGPGTRLTVL.

This clone came up once. This CDR3 is also generated by other DNA sequences in the sample. The DNA for the CDR3 is TGTGCCAGCAGCCCCGGTGGGGAGACCCAGTACTTC. This translates into CASSPGGETQYF. The chain has TRBV14 and TRBJ2-5, with D unresolved. Trimming pared 4 bases from V and 5 bases from J, leaving 8 bases between. The length of the CDR3 is 12 residues. The germline CDR1 and CDR2 sequences are SGHDN and FVKESK.

CDR3 sequence reads: CASGPHGGGSYNEQFF. In nucleotides, the CDR3 is TGTGCTAGTGGTCCCCACGGGGGGGGCTCCTACAATGAGCAGTTCTTC. The J gene is TRBJ2-1, the V gene TRBV12-5, with 8 bases fitting TRBD2. The junction had 6 bases not matched to a gene; V was cut back by 5 bases and J by 0 bases. CDR1 is LGHNT, CDR2 FRNRAP, per germline. This CDR3 is built from 16 residues.